This is a list of T cell receptor beta chains from one sample in a study of cytomegalovirus exposure and HLA in healthy donors. TCRdb keeps only in-frame clones here, not all; method: immunoSEQ multiplex PCR. This sample has about 160,000 clones; 85% occur once, and the top ten carry around 2.5%. Material for sequencing was PBMCs. These receptors originate from a man aged 25-45 years in good health and CMV-seropositive. Both conserved end residues are part of each CDR3. The order of the fields is D gene, clone size, V gene, J gene, CDR3 DNA, CDR3 protein. A D gene is named only where the DNA matches it firmly. Only part of the rows carry a size: once, few, many, or a class if the clone is expanded.

d_call: TRBD1
clone_size: NA
v_call: TRBV18
j_call: TRBJ1-2
cdr3_nt: TGTGCCAGCTCACCACGACAGGGATTGAACTATGGCTACACCTTC
cdr3_aa: CASSPRQGLNYGYTF

d_call: NA
clone_size: NA
v_call: TRBV29-1
j_call: TRBJ2-2
cdr3_nt: TGCAGCGCCCACGGAGGGGACGCCGGGGAGCTGTTTTTT
cdr3_aa: CSAHGGDAGELFF

d_call: NA
clone_size: once
v_call: TRBV4-1
j_call: TRBJ1-1
cdr3_nt: TGCGCCAGCAGCCTCGGTAAAAGCAACACTGAAGCTTTCTTT
cdr3_aa: CASSLGKSNTEAFF

d_call: NA
clone_size: once
v_call: TRBV30
j_call: TRBJ1-1
cdr3_nt: TGTGCCTGGGAGTCCAGGGTTGGCACTGAAGCTTTCTTT
cdr3_aa: CAWESRVGTEAFF

d_call: NA
clone_size: NA
v_call: TRBV5-8
j_call: TRBJ2-6
cdr3_nt: TGTGCCAGCAGCCGCTCTGGGGCCAACGTCCTGACTTTC
cdr3_aa: CASSRSGANVLTF

d_call: NA
clone_size: NA
v_call: TRBV27
j_call: TRBJ2-7
cdr3_nt: TGTGCCAGCGGAATCCAGCCCCTACCAGGGGAGAACTCCTACGAGCAGTACTTC
cdr3_aa: CASGIQPLPGENSYEQYF

d_call: TRBD1
clone_size: NA
v_call: TRBV2
j_call: TRBJ1-5
cdr3_nt: TGTGCCAGCAGTGATGTGAGGGGGCAGCCTAATCAGCCCCAGCATTTT
cdr3_aa: CASSDVRGQPNQPQHF

d_call: NA
clone_size: NA
v_call: TRBV6-5
j_call: TRBJ2-5
cdr3_nt: TGTGCCAGCAGATCGGGCGGAGGAACAGAGACCCAGTACTTC
cdr3_aa: CASRSGGGTETQYF

d_call: NA
clone_size: NA
v_call: TRBV5-1
j_call: TRBJ2-7
cdr3_nt: TGCGCCAGCAGCTTGGGACAGGCTGACGAGCAGTACTTC
cdr3_aa: CASSLGQADEQYF

d_call: NA
clone_size: once
v_call: TRBV6-1
j_call: TRBJ1-1
cdr3_nt: TGTGCCGCCCCCGGGATAATGAACACTGAAGCTTTCTTT
cdr3_aa: CAAPGIMNTEAFF

d_call: TRBD2
clone_size: NA
v_call: TRBV12-5
j_call: TRBJ2-1
cdr3_nt: TGTGCTAGTGGTTGGGGCAGCGGGGCCTACAATGAGCAGTTCTTC
cdr3_aa: CASGWGSGAYNEQFF

d_call: NA
clone_size: NA
v_call: TRBV18
j_call: TRBJ1-2
cdr3_nt: TGTGCCAGCTCACCACCGAGTAGCGGGATTGGCTACACCTTC
cdr3_aa: CASSPPSSGIGYTF

d_call: NA
clone_size: NA
v_call: TRBV29-1
j_call: TRBJ2-2
cdr3_nt: TGCAGCGCCCTCCAACAGACGGTTAACACCGGGGAGCTGTTTTTT
cdr3_aa: CSALQQTVNTGELFF

d_call: NA
clone_size: NA
v_call: TRBV7-9
j_call: TRBJ1-5
cdr3_nt: TGTGCCAGCAGCTCGAACAGGGAAGGTCAGCCCCAGCATTTT
cdr3_aa: CASSSNREGQPQHF

d_call: TRBD2
clone_size: NA
v_call: TRBV4-1
j_call: TRBJ2-3
cdr3_nt: TGCGCCAGCAGCAGCGGGGGCCCAGATACGCAGTATTTT
cdr3_aa: CASSSGGPDTQYF

d_call: TRBD2
clone_size: NA
v_call: TRBV13
j_call: TRBJ2-5
cdr3_nt: TGTGCCAGCAGCCAGAGCGGGGGGGGCGAGACCCAGTACTTC
cdr3_aa: CASSQSGGGETQYF

d_call: NA
clone_size: NA
v_call: TRBV7-8
j_call: TRBJ2-3
cdr3_nt: TGTGCCAGCAGCTTAAGGGTGGGGAGTAGCACAGATACGCAGTATTTT
cdr3_aa: CASSLRVGSSTDTQYF

d_call: TRBD2
clone_size: NA
v_call: TRBV7-2
j_call: TRBJ2-7
cdr3_nt: TGTGCCAGCAGCCGGGGGGGGGCCACTGGCTCCTACGAGCAGTACTTC
cdr3_aa: CASSRGGATGSYEQYF

d_call: TRBD1
clone_size: NA
v_call: TRBV12-5
j_call: TRBJ1-4
cdr3_nt: TGTGCTAGTGGTTTGGTACCGGACAGGAAGAATGAAAAACTGTTTTTT
cdr3_aa: CASGLVPDRKNEKLFF

d_call: TRBD2
clone_size: few
v_call: TRBV4-1
j_call: TRBJ2-7
cdr3_nt: TGCGCCAGCAGCCAAGACGCGTCCGGCGGGGGGGAAGACGAGCAGTACTTC
cdr3_aa: CASSQDASGGGEDEQYF

d_call: TRBD2
clone_size: NA
v_call: TRBV12-5
j_call: TRBJ2-7
cdr3_nt: TGTGCTAGTGGCCTGACTAGCGGGGCTACCGAGCAGTACTTC
cdr3_aa: CASGLTSGATEQYF

d_call: NA
clone_size: NA
v_call: TRBV4-3
j_call: TRBJ1-5
cdr3_nt: TGCGCCAGCAGCCAAGAATATCAGGGCCCGGTCCGGCCCCAGCATTTT
cdr3_aa: CASSQEYQGPVRPQHF

d_call: TRBD1
clone_size: NA
v_call: TRBV4-1
j_call: TRBJ2-7
cdr3_nt: TGCGCCAGCAGCCCCCAGGACAGGACGTACGAGCAGTACTTC
cdr3_aa: CASSPQDRTYEQYF

d_call: NA
clone_size: NA
v_call: TRBV29-1
j_call: TRBJ2-2
cdr3_nt: TGCAGCGTTTCACAGCCCAACACCGGGGAGCTGTTTTTT
cdr3_aa: CSVSQPNTGELFF

d_call: NA
clone_size: NA
v_call: TRBV5-4
j_call: TRBJ1-3
cdr3_nt: TGTGCCAGCAGCTTTGGACACCGGAGCTCTGGAAACACCATATATTTT
cdr3_aa: CASSFGHRSSGNTIYF

d_call: NA
clone_size: NA
v_call: TRBV4-3
j_call: TRBJ2-1
cdr3_nt: TGCGCCAGCAGCCAAGATAGTGGGGGCCCTAGCTCCTACAATGAGCAGTTCTTC
cdr3_aa: CASSQDSGGPSSYNEQFF

d_call: TRBD2
clone_size: NA
v_call: TRBV30
j_call: TRBJ2-3
cdr3_nt: TGTGCCTGGAATATAGCGGGGGGCGTCAATACGCAGTATTTT
cdr3_aa: CAWNIAGGVNTQYF

d_call: NA
clone_size: NA
v_call: TRBV5-5
j_call: TRBJ1-1
cdr3_nt: TGTGCCAGCAGCTCGGACACGAACACTGAAGCTTTCTTT
cdr3_aa: CASSSDTNTEAFF

d_call: TRBD2
clone_size: NA
v_call: TRBV5-1
j_call: TRBJ2-1
cdr3_nt: TGCGCCAGCAGCTTGGCCGGCGGGGGGGGCCTCTTC
cdr3_aa: CASSLAGGGGLF

d_call: NA
clone_size: NA
v_call: TRBV6-5
j_call: TRBJ1-5
cdr3_nt: TGTGCCAGCAGTTCACAGGTGAATAGCAATCAGCCCCAGCATTTT
cdr3_aa: CASSSQVNSNQPQHF

d_call: NA
clone_size: many
v_call: TRBV15
j_call: TRBJ2-2
cdr3_nt: TGTGCCACCAGCGCACCGGCCCGAGGAGACACCGGGGAGCTGTTTTTT
cdr3_aa: CATSAPARGDTGELFF

d_call: NA
clone_size: NA
v_call: TRBV4-1
j_call: TRBJ1-3
cdr3_nt: TGCGCCAGCAGCCAAGGACTCGGGACTTACGGGACGTACTCTGGAAACACCATATATTTT
cdr3_aa: CASSQGLGTYGTYSGNTIYF

d_call: TRBD1
clone_size: NA
v_call: TRBV6-5
j_call: TRBJ1-4
cdr3_nt: TGTGCCAGCAGTTCCTCAGGGGGCTCTAATGAAAAACTGTTTTTT
cdr3_aa: CASSSSGGSNEKLFF

d_call: NA
clone_size: NA
v_call: TRBV18
j_call: TRBJ1-2
cdr3_nt: TGTGCCAGCTCACTTGAGAGGGAATACGGCTACACCTTC
cdr3_aa: CASSLEREYGYTF

d_call: TRBD2
clone_size: NA
v_call: TRBV5-1
j_call: TRBJ2-3
cdr3_nt: TGCGCCAGCTTTAAACTAGCGGGGGGCACAGATACGCAGTATTTT
cdr3_aa: CASFKLAGGTDTQYF

d_call: TRBD2
clone_size: NA
v_call: TRBV9
j_call: TRBJ2-3
cdr3_nt: TGTGCCAGCAGCCCCCGAACTAGCGGGGGGGATTGGGATACGCAGTATTTT
cdr3_aa: CASSPRTSGGDWDTQYF

d_call: TRBD1
clone_size: NA
v_call: TRBV5-1
j_call: TRBJ1-3
cdr3_nt: TGCGCCAGCAGCCCCACAGGGGTGGGAAACACCATATATTTT
cdr3_aa: CASSPTGVGNTIYF

d_call: NA
clone_size: NA
v_call: TRBV4-3
j_call: TRBJ1-6
cdr3_nt: TGCGCCAGCAGCCAAGGAGGGGGTTTGGGGAAGGGGTTTTATAATTCACCCCTCCACTTT
cdr3_aa: CASSQGGGLGKGFYNSPLHF

d_call: TRBD2
clone_size: NA
v_call: TRBV5-6
j_call: TRBJ2-3
cdr3_nt: TGTGCCAGCAGTCCCGTAGGCGGGGGGGCCAATACGCAGTATTTT
cdr3_aa: CASSPVGGGANTQYF

d_call: TRBD1
clone_size: NA
v_call: TRBV11-3
j_call: TRBJ2-1
cdr3_nt: TGTGCCAGCAGCTTACGTCAGGGGGCCGATGAGCAGTTCTTC
cdr3_aa: CASSLRQGADEQFF

d_call: NA
clone_size: NA
v_call: TRBV7-9
j_call: TRBJ2-7
cdr3_nt: TGTGCCAGCAGCCCCGGTACCCGGAGGGCCTACGAGCAGTACTTC
cdr3_aa: CASSPGTRRAYEQYF

d_call: NA
clone_size: once
v_call: TRBV27
j_call: TRBJ2-5
cdr3_nt: TGTGCCAGCAGTTTATCGAGCCCCCGGTATGCCCAAGAGACCCAGTACTTC
cdr3_aa: CASSLSSPRYAQETQYF

d_call: TRBD2
clone_size: NA
v_call: TRBV9
j_call: TRBJ2-3
cdr3_nt: TGTGCCAGCAGCGAAGGGACTAGCGGGGGGGCTAGCACAGATACGCAGTATTTT
cdr3_aa: CASSEGTSGGASTDTQYF

d_call: TRBD1
clone_size: NA
v_call: TRBV11-2
j_call: TRBJ1-4
cdr3_nt: TGTGCCAGCAGCCTACAGGGGGTGGAGGAAAAACTGTTTTTT
cdr3_aa: CASSLQGVEEKLFF

d_call: TRBD1
clone_size: NA
v_call: TRBV6-1
j_call: TRBJ1-2
cdr3_nt: TGTGCCAGCGGACAGGGTCCAGCTAACTATGGCTACACCTTC
cdr3_aa: CASGQGPANYGYTF

d_call: NA
clone_size: NA
v_call: TRBV7-2
j_call: TRBJ2-3
cdr3_nt: TGTGCCAGCAGCTTGCAGGGCGGCGGGGGCACAGATACGCAGTATTTT
cdr3_aa: CASSLQGGGGTDTQYF

d_call: NA
clone_size: NA
v_call: TRBV2
j_call: TRBJ1-1
cdr3_nt: TGTGCCACCGGGGAGGCAGGCGGGAACACTGAAGCTTTCTTT
cdr3_aa: CATGEAGGNTEAFF

d_call: NA
clone_size: NA
v_call: TRBV4-1
j_call: TRBJ1-3
cdr3_nt: TGCGCCAGCAGCCAAGAATGGGCAACGGGAAACACCATATATTTT
cdr3_aa: CASSQEWATGNTIYF

d_call: NA
clone_size: NA
v_call: TRBV5-1
j_call: TRBJ2-1
cdr3_nt: TGCGCCAGCAGCGACTCGAACGAGCAGTTCTTC
cdr3_aa: CASSDSNEQFF

d_call: TRBD1
clone_size: NA
v_call: TRBV5-6
j_call: TRBJ1-4
cdr3_nt: TGTGCCAGCAGCTTCCTGGGACAGGGAGAAAAACTGTTTTTT
cdr3_aa: CASSFLGQGEKLFF

d_call: NA
clone_size: NA
v_call: TRBV9
j_call: TRBJ2-1
cdr3_nt: TGTGCCAGCAGCCCCCAGTCACGCTCCTACAATGAGCAGTTCTTC
cdr3_aa: CASSPQSRSYNEQFF

d_call: TRBD1
clone_size: once
v_call: TRBV6-5
j_call: TRBJ1-6
cdr3_nt: TGTGCCAGCAGGTGGACAGGGGGTAATTCACCCCTCCACTTT
cdr3_aa: CASRWTGGNSPLHF

d_call: NA
clone_size: NA
v_call: TRBV4-3
j_call: TRBJ2-7
cdr3_nt: TGCGCCAGCAGCCAAGTTCGGGGGTCCTACGAGCAGTACTTC
cdr3_aa: CASSQVRGSYEQYF

d_call: NA
clone_size: NA
v_call: TRBV6-1
j_call: TRBJ1-1
cdr3_nt: TGTGCCAGCACGATACAAGTTAACACTGAAGCTTTCTTT
cdr3_aa: CASTIQVNTEAFF

d_call: TRBD2
clone_size: NA
v_call: TRBV5-4
j_call: TRBJ2-1
cdr3_nt: TGTGCCAGCAGCCCGGGACTAGCGGGGGACAATGAGCAGTTCTTC
cdr3_aa: CASSPGLAGDNEQFF

d_call: NA
clone_size: few
v_call: TRBV19
j_call: TRBJ2-7
cdr3_nt: TGTGCCAGTAGTATCGCCAGGGGGGCCTACGAGCAGTACTTC
cdr3_aa: CASSIARGAYEQYF

d_call: NA
clone_size: NA
v_call: TRBV6-5
j_call: TRBJ2-3
cdr3_nt: TGTGCCAGCAGTTACGCAGGTACTGCGGATACGCAGTATTTT
cdr3_aa: CASSYAGTADTQYF

d_call: NA
clone_size: NA
v_call: TRBV7-9
j_call: TRBJ1-5
cdr3_nt: TGTGCCAGCCAGCAGGAGGCTTTTGGCAATCAGCCCCAGCATTTT
cdr3_aa: CASQQEAFGNQPQHF

d_call: TRBD1
clone_size: NA
v_call: TRBV30
j_call: TRBJ2-7
cdr3_nt: TGTGCCTGGAGCCCGACGGGACAGGGCTACGAGCAGTACTTC
cdr3_aa: CAWSPTGQGYEQYF

d_call: TRBD1
clone_size: once
v_call: TRBV7-9
j_call: TRBJ2-2
cdr3_nt: TGTGCCAGCAGCTTACCTCCGGGACAGGGTACCGGGGAGCTGTTTTTT
cdr3_aa: CASSLPPGQGTGELFF